Listed below are T cell receptor beta chains from one sample, sequenced in a study of regulatory T cells in long-lasting Graves disease. TCRdb reprocessed the multiplex PCR reads with MiXCR, giving one entry per CDR3 protein. This table has around 400,000 distinct CDR3 sequences, 21% appearing once. Sequenced here: peripheral blood mononuclear cells (PBMCs), sampled when the disease was refractory, from a patient treated with antithyroid drugs. These receptors came from a female donor with Graves disease. The CDR3 runs from the conserved cysteine through the conserved F or W. The order of the fields is J gene, V gene, D gene, clone size, CDR3 protein. D genes are given only for firm matches. Expanded clones get a size class; other rows say once, few or many, or leave the size out.

TRBJ2-7 | TRBV2 | TRBD2 | many | CASSDLLAGIGDEQYF
TRBJ2-7 | TRBV24-1 | . | . | CATSERDKSYEQYF
TRBJ2-7 | TRBV6-1 | . | many | CASTEGQTNSYEQYF
TRBJ1-6 | TRBV30 | . | few | CAWSRNNSPLHF
TRBJ1-3 | TRBV6-1 | . | . | CASSEDSGVSSGNTIYF
TRBJ2-5 | TRBV29-1 | TRBD1 | . | CSVRARDSRQETQYF
TRBJ2-1 | TRBV7-8 | . | many | CASSPPPGRYNEQFF
TRBJ1-6 | TRBV19 | TRBD1 | . | CASRVQGQDNSPLHF
TRBJ2-7 | TRBV12-3/TRBV12-4 | . | many | CASTVDVDVSEQYF
TRBJ1-6 | TRBV6-5 | . | many | CASSYQGTGNSPLHF
TRBJ2-6 | TRBV5-6 | . | many | CASSQTASGANVLTF
TRBJ2-5 | TRBV30 | TRBD2 | many | CAWRGLAQETQYF
TRBJ1-1 | TRBV20-1 | . | . | CSQHLYGAFF
TRBJ2-5 | TRBV11-1 | . | . | CASSLFLGTQETQYF
TRBJ2-5 | TRBV6-1 | . | many | CASSLSQGGETQYF